The 20 T cell receptor beta chains reported below all come from one sample, sequenced in a study of shared clonotypes between healthy human individuals (TCRdb year 2020). CD8 naive samples were obtained by positive selection for CCR7 among CD45RO-negative cells, yielding a CD45RA+CCR7+ population from which TemRA cells were excluded. The library was prepared using the immunoSEQ multiplex PCR assay. TCRdb limited this immuneACCESS table to in-frame rearrangements with V and J called. A share of clones is missing; checked studies link under half to unresolved V genes, and the rest is unexplained. For this sample there are under 700,000 clones; roughly 96% appear just once. The ten largest make up about 0.11% of the sample. Sequencing was performed on naive CD8+ T cells sorted from blood. The cell subset or site label, read with the paper, signifies: CD45RA+CCR7+. These receptors all come from a woman aged 25 to 39 in good health.

This sequence joins TRBV28 and TRBJ2-5; 8 bases align to TRBD1. Trimming took 11 bases from V and 5 from J; bases not matched to a gene: 13. The germline V gene has CDR1 MDHEN and CDR2 SYDVKM. There are 14 residues in the CDR3. The CDR3 DNA follows: TGTGCCGCTTTCCCCCGGGACAGGATCGAGACCCAGTACTTC. Its translation is CAAFPRDRIETQYF.

The chain recombines TRBV19 with TRBJ2-7, with TRBD2 matching 9 bases. The CDR3 has 13 amino acids. J lost 4 bases, V lost 6 bases, and 4 bases had no gene match. Germline V CDR1 and CDR2: LNHDA, SQIVND (reference sequence). CDR3 DNA: TGTGCCAGTAGGAATAGCGGGAGTTACGAGCAGTACTTC. As protein: CASRNSGSYEQYF.

This rearrangement joins TRBV29-1 to TRBJ2-1; the D is unclear. Deletions cut 4 bases from V and 2 bases from J, with 9 bases between. The CDR3 consists of 13 residues. CDR1 is SQVTM and CDR2 is ANQGSEA in the germline V gene. CDR3 sequence (DNA): TGCAGCGTTGTGAACTTCGCCTACAATGAGCAGTTCTTC. As protein: CSVVNFAYNEQFF.

In DNA form, the CDR3 reads TGTGCCAGCAGCTTAGTTCGATCGGGACAGGGGGTTTCTGAAGCTTTCTTT. It translates to CASSLVRSGQGVSEAFF. The rearrangement joins TRBV7-6 to TRBJ1-1; TRBD1 aligns across 11 bases. The junction had 10 bases not matched to a gene; V was cut back by 1 base and J by 6 bases. There are 17 residues in the CDR3. Germline V lookup: CDR1 SGHVS, CDR2 FNYEAQ.

The table lists this clone with a count of one. V usage is TRBV29-1 and J usage is TRBJ2-7; 9 nucleotides align to TRBD1. CDR3 length equals 14 residues. The junction had 4 bases not matched to a gene; V was cut back by 3 bases and J by 1 base. Per the germline V gene, CDR1 is SQVTM and CDR2 is ANQGSEA. This CDR3 is CSVDAGTGSYEQYF. DNA of the CDR3: TGCAGCGTTGATGCCGGGACAGGGTCCTACGAGCAGTACTTC.

V gene TRBV27 combines with J gene TRBJ1-5; D gene ambiguous. The CDR3 length is 15 residues. With 0 bases removed from V and 6 bases from J, the gap between germline ends came to 12 bases. Per the germline V gene, CDR1 is MNHEY and CDR2 is SMNVEV (reference sequence). DNA for the CDR3: TGTGCCAGCAGTTTATCGATAGGCGGGAGTCAGCCCCAGCATTTT. This gives the protein CASSLSIGGSQPQHF.

This clone appeared a single time. The V and J genes are TRBV11-2 and TRBJ1-2, with D perhaps matching TRBD1 (6 bases). Germline CDR1 is SGHAT and CDR2 is FQNNGV. Trimming shortened V by 5 bases and J by 0 bases, and 10 bases separated the two germline ends. There are 14 residues in the CDR3. The CDR3 DNA reads as TGTGCCAGCAGCGAGGGGGAGGCTAACTATGGCTACACCTTC. It translates to CASSEGEANYGYTF.

The J gene is TRBJ2-7, the V gene TRBV7-9; maybe TRBD1 (6 bases). The germline V and J ends were trimmed by 4 bases and 7 bases, with 14 bases remaining between them. This CDR3 contains 13 residues. Germline loops: CDR1 SEHNR, CDR2 FQNEAQ (reference sequence). The CDR3 sequence is CASSSPGGREQYF. The CDR3 DNA is TGTGCCAGCAGCTCACCTGGGGGCCGGGAGCAGTACTTC.

This chain connects TRBV11-3 to TRBJ2-1; D tentatively reads TRBD1 or TRBD2 (5 bases each). CDR3 length: 14 residues. Per germline, CDR1 SGHNT and CDR2 YENEEA. V shed 2 bases and J shed 8 bases, with 13 bases lying between them. Here the CDR3 reads CASSLTYRGDEQFF. DNA for the CDR3: TGTGCCAGCAGCTTAACTTACCGGGGCGATGAGCAGTTCTTC. Combining the CDR3 with reference TRBV11-3 and TRBJ2-1 gives the whole variable domain EAGVVQSPRYKIIEKKQPVAFWCNPISGHNTLYWYLQNLGQGPELLIRYENEEAVDDSQLPKDRFSAERLKGVDSTLKIQPAELGDSAVYLCASSLTYRGDEQFFGPGTRLTVL.

The table lists this clone with a count of one. V usage is TRBV28 and J usage is TRBJ2-3; 11 bases are shared with TRBD2. The germline V gene has CDR1 MDHEN and CDR2 SYDVKM. The J segment lost 6 bases and the V segment lost 2 bases, leaving 7 bases of the junction unmatched. This CDR3 is built from 16 residues. CDR3 nucleotide sequence: TGTGCCAGCAGTTTAGTGACTAGCGGGACAACCGATACGCAGTATTTT. It yields the protein CASSLVTSGTTDTQYF.

The count of this clone is one. The sample carries other DNA sequences with the same CDR3. The rearrangement uses TRBV6-5 and TRBJ1-1; D not resolved. Between the trimmed V and J ends, which lost 6 bases and 5 bases, there was a span of 10 bases. This CDR3 is built from 12 residues. CDR1 and CDR2 (germline): MNHEY, SVGAGI. The CDR3 reads CASSPQGTEAFF. The CDR3 bases are TGTGCCAGCAGCCCCCAAGGGACTGAAGCTTTCTTT.

The chain is built from TRBV28 and TRBJ2-5; 8 positions agree with TRBD1. The CDR3 covers 15 residues. Germline V gives CDR1 MDHEN, CDR2 SYDVKM. Germline trimming cut 6 bases from V and 5 bases from J; bases unmatched to any gene: 11. The CDR3 coding sequence is TGTGCCAGCAGGACGACCAGGGGGCGGACGGAGACCCAGTACTTC. Translated, it gives CASRTTRGRTETQYF.

Worth noting for this clone: Different DNA sequences within this sample yield the same CDR3. The V and J genes are TRBV28 and TRBJ2-7; 7 bases are a match to TRBD2. The CDR3 runs to 14 residues. V lost 3 bases and J lost 1; bases outside the gene matches: 3. The germline CDR1 and CDR2 sequences are MDHEN and SYDVKM. CDR3 bases: TGTGCCAGCAGTTTCGGGGGGTATTCCTACGAGCAGTACTTC. It specifies CASSFGGYSYEQYF.

V is TRBV5-6 and J is TRBJ2-7; a possible D gene is TRBD2 (6 bases). CDR3 length: 15 amino acids. V lost 0 bases, J lost 1 base, and 11 bases lay in between. Germline CDR1 is SGHDT and CDR2 is YYEEEE. CDR3 residues: CASSLAFGGSYEQYF. CDR3 DNA: TGTGCCAGCAGCTTGGCGTTTGGAGGGTCCTACGAGCAGTACTTC. The full variable domain, in which reference TRBV5-6 and TRBJ2-7 provide the parts outside the CDR3, is DAGVTQSPTHLIKTRGQQVTLRCSPKSGHDTVSWYQQALGQGPQFIFQYYEEEERQRGNFPDRFSGHQFPNYSSELNVNALLLGDSALYLCASSLAFGGSYEQYFGPGTRLTVT.

The rearrangement uses TRBV5-6 and TRBJ2-5; D perhaps matches TRBD2 (5 bases). The CDR3 has 15 residues. Germline V lookup: CDR1 SGHDT, CDR2 YYEEEE. Trimming left V 0 bases short and J 4 bases short, with 13 bases between. The CDR3 protein is CASSLALQAGETQYF. The CDR3 region has the DNA TGTGCCAGCAGCTTGGCCCTGCAGGCGGGAGAGACCCAGTACTTC.

Written as DNA, the CDR3 is TGTGCCAGCAGCCCCAATCTTGATGGAGCTTTCTTT. This gives the protein CASSPNLDGAFF. The chain uses TRBV11-2 and TRBJ1-1; no clear D. The germline gives CDR1 SGHAT, CDR2 FQNNGV. The CDR3 totals 12 residues. V shed 5 bases and J shed 10 bases, with 14 bases lying between them.

V usage is TRBV7-9 and J usage is TRBJ1-2; 8 nucleotides line up with TRBD1. The V gene end was trimmed by 5 bases and the J gene end by 4 bases; junction bases not matched to a gene: 6. The germline CDR1 and CDR2 sequences are SEHNR and FQNEAQ (reference sequence). This CDR3 comprises 14 residues. CDR3 DNA sequence: TGTGCCAGCAGCCCCGCGGACAGGGTCTATGGCTACACCTTC. Its translation: CASSPADRVYGYTF.

V usage is TRBV19 and J usage is TRBJ1-5, with a possible D match to TRBD1 (5 bases). CDR3 length equals 14 residues. CDR1 LNHDA and CDR2 SQIVND come from the germline V gene (reference sequence). V was clipped by 3 bases and J by 3 bases, with 9 bases between them. The CDR3 DNA is TGTGCCAGTAGTATGGACACCTTCAATCAGCCCCAGCATTTT. Translation: CASSMDTFNQPQHF.

CDR3 sequence reads: CASSLGAGVDEQYF. The CDR3 region has the DNA TGTGCCAGCAGCTTGGGAGCGGGAGTTGACGAGCAGTACTTC. This chain links TRBV4-2 with TRBJ2-7, with 8 bases matching TRBD2. V was clipped by 5 bases and J by 5 bases; unmatched bases: 8. Germline V gives CDR1 LGHNA, CDR2 YNFKEQ. The CDR3 length is 14 residues.

This chain joins TRBV11-2 and TRBJ2-7; 7 bases are shared with TRBD2. The ends lost 5 bases at V and 4 bases at J; junction bases unmatched: 11. CDR1 SGHAT and CDR2 FQNNGV come from the germline V gene. This CDR3 is built from 15 residues. The CDR3 sequence is CASSPTTGGDYEQYF. CDR3 in DNA: TGTGCCAGCAGCCCCACGACGGGAGGTGATTACGAGCAGTACTTC.